This TCR beta chain derives from a study of CXCR3-negative and CXCR3-positive naive CD8 T cells. With respect to this clonotype: The antigen is not known.

UMI-labeled 5' RACE TRB cDNA libraries were prepared from the cells. TCRdb reprocessed the 5' RACE reads, with one entry per CDR3 protein and no DNA. Here the sample table reports over 70,000 distinct CDR3 sequences. Notes on the study in general: CXCR3-positive naive cells had more hydrophobic TRB CDR3s than CXCR3-negative naive cells.

The sequenced sample consisted of naive CXCR3+ CD8+ T cells from blood. Documented subset: CD45RO-CCR7+CD27+CD95- naive CD8+ T cells expressing CXCR3 (TNR3+). The receptor was derived from a human donor in good health. Some clones in this sample may be carry-over from other donors' samples.

CDR3 residues: CASRFAGLGGYTF. The chain carries TRBV28 and TRBJ1-2. This CDR3 contains 13 residues. The germline CDR1 and CDR2 sequences are MDHEN and SYDVKM.